The following is a TCR beta chain sequence with its context. The source of the sample is a study of cytomegalovirus exposure and HLA in healthy donors. Study context: A prior analysis found 95 million to 140 million unique TCR beta sequences from 150 million to 200 million T cells.

V was cut by 5 bases and J by 4 bases, with 11 bases left in between. The CDR3 has 13 amino acids. Germline V gene sequence: CDR1 SEHNR, CDR2 FQNEAQ (reference sequence). The PCR ran on 60 Vbeta and 13 Jbeta primers. How the authors handled the data: A later analysis counted approximately 80 million unique TCR beta chains, around 12 million shared. Sequenced by immunoSEQ multiplex PCR; TCRdb stores in-frame clones only, minus some. V and J calls plus clone size are reproduced from that table; the DNA served to infer D and trimming. This table has approximately 160,000 clones, 82% appearing once. The specimen was PBMCs. The source of this sequence is a man between 25 and 39 years old in good health and CMV-seropositive. The gene calls are TRBV7-9 and TRBJ2-5; D might be TRBD1 (6 bases). The CDR3 DNA follows: TGTGCCAGCAGCATACTACAGGGAGAGACCCAGTACTTC. This gives the protein CASSILQGETQYF. Filled out from reference TRBV7-9 and TRBJ2-5, the complete variable domain reads DTGVSQNPRHKITKRGQNVTFRCDPISEHNRLYWYRQTLGQGPEFLTYFQNEAQLEKSRLLSDRFSAERPKGSFSTLEIQRTEQGDSAMYLCASSILQGETQYFGPGTRLLVL.